The 31 T cell receptor beta chains below all came from one sample that was sequenced in a study of T-cell reconstitution after alpha-beta-depleted transplantation in children. Unique molecular identifiers featured in how the TCRbeta library was prepared. TCRdb re-derived calls from the PCR reads in MiXCR, one entry per CDR3 protein. This repertoire shows 250,000 to 300,000 distinct CDR3 sequences, more than 9% found once; its top ten account for 10%. Sequences were derived from PBMCs from the stem cell graft donor, sampled from the stem cell graft. The receptors originated from a human donor who donated a stem cell graft to a child with SCID.

The gene calls are TRBV5-5 and TRBJ2-3, with TRBD1 identical over 7 bases. Germline V gives CDR1 SGHKS, CDR2 YYEKEE (reference sequence). This CDR3 is built from 17 residues. With V trimmed by 3 bases and J by 0 bases, 10 bases remained unmatched. DNA of the CDR3: TGTGCCAGCAGCTCGCTCTTTGACAGGGCGAGCACAGATACGCAGTATTTT. It translates to CASSSLFDRASTDTQYF.

This rearrangement joins TRBV20-1 to TRBJ1-2, with D unclear. This CDR3 spans 13 amino acids. V gave up 5 bases and J gave up 5 bases, with 15 bases separating them. The germline V gene encodes CDR1 DFQATT and CDR2 SNEGSKA (reference sequence). The chain's CDR3 is CSAPPTGPYGYTF. The CDR3 nucleotides read TGCAGTGCTCCTCCCACCGGACCTTATGGCTACACCTTC.

The rearrangement uses TRBV5-1 and TRBJ1-2, with 8 bases aligning to TRBD1. The CDR3 runs 13 residues. Losses at the gene ends were 0 bases for V and 6 bases for J; bases not matched to a gene: 1. The germline V gene encodes CDR1 SGHRS and CDR2 YFSETQ. Here the CDR3 DNA reads TGCGCCAGCAGCTTGGTGACAGGGGATGGCTACACCTTC. Protein: CASSLVTGDGYTF.

This clonotype was counted many times. The V call is TRBV12-3 or TRBV12-4, the J call TRBJ1-2; 9 bases are shared with TRBD1. The CDR3 has 14 residues. The ends lost 4 bases at V and 4 bases at J; junction bases unmatched: 4. CDR3 amino acids: CASSYSTGGYGYTF. CDR3 DNA: TGTGCCAGCAGTTACTCGACAGGGGGCTATGGCTACACCTTC.

This clonotype has more than one count but fewer than ten. V and J are TRBV7-3 and TRBJ1-4; 10 bases fit TRBD1. The V gene end was trimmed by 5 bases and the J gene end by 11 bases; junction bases not matched to a gene: 5. The CDR3 spans 13 residues. In germline, CDR1 is SGHTA, CDR2 FQGTGA. For the CDR3, the DNA is TGTGCCAGCAGCGCCGGGACAGGGGAGAAACTGTTTTTT. It translates to CASSAGTGEKLFF.

The CDR3 reads CASSRERGVTDTQYF. The CDR3 DNA reads as TGTGCCAGCAGCCGAGAGCGGGGGGTGACAGATACGCAGTATTTT. The chain is built from TRBV7-8 and TRBJ2-3; 9 nucleotides match TRBD2. With 5 bases clipped from V and 3 bases from J, the junction kept 6 bases outside the gene matches. Germline CDR1 is SGHVS and CDR2 is FQNEAQ. The CDR3 covers 15 residues.

The chain is built from TRBV5-1 and TRBJ1-6, with D possibly being TRBD1 (5 bases). Germline CDR1 reads SGHRS; CDR2 reads YFSETQ. Between the trimmed V and J ends, which lost 0 bases and 7 bases, there was a span of 17 bases. The CDR3 runs 17 residues. In DNA, the CDR3 is TGCGCCAGCAGCTTGGTCGCCGCGGGGGTTGGGAATTCACCCCTCCACTTT. This sequence encodes CASSLVAAGVGNSPLHF.

This clonotype has more than one count but fewer than ten. The chain combines TRBV12-3 or TRBV12-4 with TRBJ2-2, with D unresolved. The CDR3 extends over 12 amino acids. Trimming pared 5 bases from V and 5 bases from J, leaving 6 bases between. CDR3 DNA: TGTGCCAGCAGTCCCATTACCGGGGAGCTGTTTTTT. It encodes CASSPITGELFF.

The chain uses TRBV11-2 and TRBJ2-5; TRBD1 matches at 8 bases. This CDR3 has 15 amino acids. Trimming removed 5 bases from V and 7 bases from J; junction bases left unmatched: 12. Germline-derived CDR1 and CDR2 are SGHAT and FQNNGV. CDR3 sequence: CASSLTPRTGSTQYF. The CDR3 nucleotides read TGTGCCAGCAGCCTAACTCCCCGGACAGGGTCGACCCAGTACTTC. Using reference TRBV11-2 and TRBJ2-5 for the parts outside the CDR3, the full variable domain is EAGVAQSPRYKIIEKRQSVAFWCNPISGHATLYWYQQILGQGPKLLIQFQNNGVVDDSQLPKDRFSAERLKGVDSTLKIQPAKLEDSAVYLCASSLTPRTGSTQYFGPGTRLLVL.

In its sample, this clonotype was seen many times. CDR3 nucleotide sequence: TGCGCCAGCAGCCAATGGCCGGGGGGCAGCACAGATACGCAGTATTTT. Translation: CASSQWPGGSTDTQYF. This chain uses TRBV4-1 with TRBJ2-3; perhaps TRBD2 as D (7 bases). Per the germline V gene, CDR1 is MGHRA and CDR2 is YSYEKL. Trimming left V 2 bases short and J 0 bases short, with 12 bases between. The CDR3 is made up of 16 amino acids.

This clonotype has just a few counts. The chain combines TRBV5-4 with TRBJ2-5, with a possible D match to TRBD2 (6 bases). From germline, CDR1 is SGHNT and CDR2 YYREEE (reference sequence). V was cut by 4 bases and J by 1 base, with 11 bases left in between. The CDR3 has 14 residues. The CDR3 DNA follows: TGTGCCAGCAGCGGGGACTCACGCCAAGAGACCCAGTACTTC. Translated, it gives CASSGDSRQETQYF.

In this sample, this clonotype turned up many times. This rearrangement joins TRBV5-1 to TRBJ1-1; D not certain. The germline V gene encodes CDR1 SGHRS and CDR2 YFSETQ. V dropped 3 bases and J dropped 1 base, with 7 bases sitting between them. This CDR3 contains 13 residues. DNA for the CDR3: TGCGCCAGCAGCTGGATTGAGAACACTGAAGCTTTCTTT. This encodes CASSWIENTEAFF.

There are many counts of this clonotype. The chain uses TRBV7-3 and TRBJ2-1; a weak D match, TRBD1 (7 bases). Germline V gene sequence: CDR1 SGHTA, CDR2 FQGTGA. V was pared by 5 bases and J by 0 bases, with 14 bases between. CDR3 size: 16 residues. The CDR3 loop is CASSLSQGGSYNEQFF. DNA of the CDR3: TGTGCCAGCAGCCTCTCCCAGGGGGGCTCCTACAATGAGCAGTTCTTC.

This clonotype was seen at least ten times. Here the CDR3 reads CASSSLLGKDTQYF. The DNA of the CDR3 is TGTGCCAGCAGCTCCCTTCTGGGGAAAGATACGCAGTATTTT. The rearrangement links TRBV11-2 to TRBJ2-3, with unresolved D. The CDR3 consists of 14 residues. Trimming removed 4 bases at V and 5 bases at J, with 13 bases between. The germline V gene has CDR1 SGHAT and CDR2 FQNNGV.

The sample holds a few counts of this clonotype. This chain connects TRBV10-3 to TRBJ1-1; D not certain. Germline V gene sequence: CDR1 ENHRY, CDR2 SYGVKD. V gave up 11 bases and J gave up 2 bases, with 9 bases separating them. This CDR3 is 11 amino acids long. The CDR3 loop is CAVTDNTEAFF. The CDR3 nucleotides read TGTGCCGTTACAGATAACACTGAAGCTTTCTTT.

In this sample, this clonotype turned up a few times. The chain joins TRBV9 to TRBJ2-2; 8 bases fit TRBD1. J gave up 6 bases and V 3 bases, and 4 bases lay outside the gene matches. CDR1 and CDR2 (germline): SGDLS, YYNGEE. The CDR3 is 14 amino acids. DNA of the CDR3: TGTGCCAGCAGCGCGGGACAGGCGGCCGGGGAGCTGTTTTTT. Its translation is CASSAGQAAGELFF.

V usage is TRBV20-1 and J usage is TRBJ2-5; 8 nucleotides align to TRBD2. This CDR3 contains 14 residues. Germline V lookup: CDR1 DFQATT, CDR2 SNEGSKA (reference sequence). Losses at the gene ends were 4 bases for V and 7 bases for J; bases not matched to a gene: 11. CDR3 region: CSATPLGGGPTQYF. The CDR3 nucleotides read TGCAGTGCTACCCCTCTTGGCGGGGGGCCGACCCAGTACTTC.

The genes are TRBV6-1 and TRBJ2-3; TRBD1 is a possible D gene (7 bases). CDR3 length equals 16 residues. Germline CDR1 is MNHNS and CDR2 is SASEGT. The V gene lost 8 bases and the J gene lost 2 bases, with 20 bases spanning the gap. CDR3 amino acids: CASSSRGDSYTDTQYF. Here the CDR3 DNA reads TGTGCCAGCTCGTCAAGGGGGGACAGTTACACAGATACGCAGTATTTT.

This clonotype was observed a few times. The rearrangement uses TRBV18 and TRBJ1-1; D is unresolved. This CDR3 comprises 10 residues. Trimming left V 6 bases short and J 12 bases short, with 11 bases between. The V gene's germline CDR1 is KGHSH and CDR2 LQKENI. CDR3 nucleotides: TGTGCCAGCTCTCCCGGAGGTCCTTTCTTT. This gives the protein CASSPGGPFF.

This chain connects TRBV20-1 to TRBJ2-2, with D maybe TRBD1 (6 bases). Germline V gene data show CDR1 as DFQATT and CDR2 as SNEGSKA (reference sequence). V lost 3 bases to trimming and J lost 7 bases, with 12 bases between them. This CDR3 region has 13 residues. CDR3 coding DNA: TGCAGTGCTAGGAAAAGGACAGACGGGGAGCTGTTTTTT. Its protein is CSARKRTDGELFF.

This clonotype was observed at least ten times. The chain combines TRBV4-2 with TRBJ2-1, with 8 nucleotides matching TRBD2. The CDR3 contains 15 residues. Germline lookup yields CDR1 LGHNA and CDR2 YNFKEQ. V lost 0 bases, J lost 6 bases, and 4 bases stayed unmatched. CDR3 DNA sequence: TGTGCCAGCAGCCAAGATCCCGGGGGGGCCAATGAGCAGTTCTTC. As protein: CASSQDPGGANEQFF.

This clonotype was seen only a few times. CDR3 in DNA: TGCAGTGCGGGACAGGGAATAGGTAATCAGCCCCAGCATTTT. Translated: CSAGQGIGNQPQHF. The gene calls are TRBV20-1 and TRBJ1-5; 9 positions agree with TRBD1. Germline V gene lookup returns CDR1 DFQATT and CDR2 SNEGSKA (reference sequence). With V trimmed by 6 bases and J by 4 bases, 7 bases remained unmatched. There are 14 residues in the CDR3.

The chain is built from TRBV5-1 and TRBJ1-1, with 7 bases matching TRBD1. This CDR3 is 13 amino acids long. V shed 4 bases and J 8 bases; nucleotides not matched to a gene: 8. Germline CDR1 SGHRS, CDR2 YFSETQ. The CDR3 nucleotides are TGCGCCAGCAGCCAAACAGGGGAACGGGAAGCTTTCTTT. Its translation: CASSQTGEREAFF.

This clonotype is a singleton in its sample. The CDR3, as DNA: TGTGCCAGCTCACCAAGGCAGGGGGACCCCCTCGAGCAGTACTTC. Translated, it gives CASSPRQGDPLEQYF. The chain is built from TRBV18 and TRBJ2-7; 7 bases agree with TRBD1. The junction had 10 bases not matched to a gene; V was cut back by 2 bases and J by 6 bases. Germline CDR1 reads KGHSH; CDR2 reads LQKENI. The length of the CDR3 is 15 residues.

Notes on this clonotype: Its ends do not fully match the called genes, so a read error is possible. This rearrangement joins TRBV29-1 to TRBJ2-5; D possibly corresponds to TRBD2 (7 bases). This CDR3 is built from 15 residues. Germline CDR1 SQVTM, CDR2 ANQGSEA. CDR3 bases: TGCAGCGTGGAAGGGGGGGTCCAGGGATTAGAGACCCAGTACTTC. This codes for CSVEGGVQGLETQYF.

The chain couples TRBV12-3 or TRBV12-4 to TRBJ2-1; 13 bases are shared with TRBD2. Losses at the gene ends were 6 bases for V and 7 bases for J; bases not matched to a gene: 0. The CDR3 totals 13 residues. The CDR3 is CASRGLAGNEQFF. In nucleotides, the CDR3 is TGTGCCAGCAGGGGACTAGCGGGGAATGAGCAGTTCTTC.

In this sample, this clonotype turned up a few times. The V call is TRBV5-6, the J call TRBJ2-5, with D perhaps matching TRBD1 or TRBD2 (5 bases each). The V gene lost 3 bases and the J gene lost 5 bases, with 20 bases spanning the gap. The CDR3 has 16 amino acids. Germline loops: CDR1 SGHDT, CDR2 YYEEEE. Here the CDR3 DNA reads TGTGCCAGCAGCTCAGTCCGGGACCTAAGAGGGGAGACCCAGTACTTC. This encodes CASSSVRDLRGETQYF.

V and J are TRBV5-1 and TRBJ2-2; D unclear. CDR3 length: 18 residues. The germline gives CDR1 SGHRS, CDR2 YFSETQ. Trimming pared 4 bases from V and 4 bases from J, leaving 23 bases between. CDR3: CASSTYLGRVALTGELFF. CDR3 nucleotides: TGCGCCAGCAGCACCTACCTAGGACGGGTGGCCCTCACCGGGGAGCTGTTTTTT.

This clonotype has a count of ten or more. This CDR3 is CSATRTSGGTDTQYF. In nucleotides, the CDR3 is TGCAGTGCTACCCGAACTAGCGGGGGGACAGATACGCAGTATTTT. The chain links TRBV20-1 to TRBJ2-3; TRBD2 agrees at 12 bases. V lost 4 bases to trimming and J lost 3 bases; unmatched junction nucleotides: 5. Germline V gene lookup returns CDR1 DFQATT and CDR2 SNEGSKA (reference sequence). CDR3 size: 15 residues.

This clonotype was recorded many times. The chain joins TRBV6-1 to TRBJ2-7; D tentatively reads TRBD1 or TRBD2 (5 bases each). The CDR3 has 14 amino acids. Germline V gives CDR1 MNHNS, CDR2 SASEGT. Trimming left V 6 bases short and J 4 bases short, with 16 bases between. The DNA for the CDR3 is TGTGCCAGCAGGATAACGAGGGACGGGTACGAGCAGTACTTC. This codes for CASRITRDGYEQYF.

This clonotype has a count of ten or more. The chain recombines TRBV25-1 with TRBJ1-1; tentative D call: TRBD1 (5 bases). The CDR3 length is 14 residues. V dropped 6 bases and J dropped 1 base, with 12 bases sitting between them. The germline gives CDR1 MGHDK, CDR2 SYGVNS. DNA of the CDR3: TGTGCCAGCAGCAACCCAACAGGGAACACTGAAGCTTTCTTT. Its translation: CASSNPTGNTEAFF.